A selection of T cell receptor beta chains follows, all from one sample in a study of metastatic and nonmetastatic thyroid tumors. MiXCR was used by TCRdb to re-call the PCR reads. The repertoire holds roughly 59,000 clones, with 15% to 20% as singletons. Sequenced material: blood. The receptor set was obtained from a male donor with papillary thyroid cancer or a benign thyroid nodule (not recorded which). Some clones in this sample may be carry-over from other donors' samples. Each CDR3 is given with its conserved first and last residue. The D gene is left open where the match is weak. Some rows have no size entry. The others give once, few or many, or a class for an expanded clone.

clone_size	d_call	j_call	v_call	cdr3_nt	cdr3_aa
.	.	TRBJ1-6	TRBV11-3	TGTGCCAGCAGCGACCGGAACAAGAATTCACCCCTCCACTTT	CASSDRNKNSPLHF
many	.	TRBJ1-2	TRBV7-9	TGTGCCAGCAGCCAGGACACCTATGGCTACACCTTC	CASSQDTYGYTF
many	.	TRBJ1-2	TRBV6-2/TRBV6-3	.	CASSYTFGYGYTF
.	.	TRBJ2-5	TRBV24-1	TGTGCCACCAGTGATGGCCCGTTCGGTAGGGACGGCGAGACCCAGTACTTC	CATSDGPFGRDGETQYF
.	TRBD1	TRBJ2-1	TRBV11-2	TGTGCCAGCAGCCAGGGACAGAGCTCCTACAATGAGCAGTTCTTC	CASSQGQSSYNEQFF
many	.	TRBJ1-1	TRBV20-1	TGCAGTGCTAGAGATCTTGTCCGCACTGAAGCTTTCTTT	CSARDLVRTEAFF
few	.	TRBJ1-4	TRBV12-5	TGTGCTAGTGGTTTGGTAAAAAGAGAGGGCGGTGAAAAACTGTTTTTT	CASGLVKREGGEKLFF
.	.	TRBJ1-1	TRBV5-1	TGCGCCAGCAGCTTGATGCCCGTGAACACTGAAGCTTTCTTT	CASSLMPVNTEAFF
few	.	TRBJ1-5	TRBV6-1	TGTGCCAGCAGACTACAGTGGATCAATCAGCCCCAGCATTTT	CASRLQWINQPQHF
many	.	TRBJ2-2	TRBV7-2	TGTGCCAGCAGCTTAGCGGGGGCGAACACCGGGGAGCTGTTTTTT	CASSLAGANTGELFF
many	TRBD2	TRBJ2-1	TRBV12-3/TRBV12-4	TGTGCCAGCAGTCATTCTAGCGGGGCGAAATCCTACAATGAGCAGTTCTTC	CASSHSSGAKSYNEQFF
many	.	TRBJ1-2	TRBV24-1	TGTGCCACCAGTGACCTCGATAGTGACTATGGCTACACCTTC	CATSDLDSDYGYTF
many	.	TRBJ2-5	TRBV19	TGTGCCAGTAGTTTACAGGGTTTTAGTGAGACCCAGTACTTC	CASSLQGFSETQYF
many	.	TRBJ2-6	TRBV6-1	TGTGCCAGTCCGTTATCTGGGGGGTCTGGGGCCAACGTCCTGACTTTC	CASPLSGGSGANVLTF
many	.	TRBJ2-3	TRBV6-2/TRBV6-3	TGTGCCAGCAGCGCCGATGAGACAGATACGCAGTATTTT	CASSADETDTQYF
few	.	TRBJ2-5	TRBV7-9	TGTGCCAGCAGCTCTAGTGGGGGGACAGCTGCGGGAGAGACCCAGTACTTC	CASSSSGGTAAGETQYF
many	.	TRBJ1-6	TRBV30	TGTGCCTGGAATCCGTGGGGCAGTCCGAGCTCCTATAATTCACCCCTCCACTTT	CAWNPWGSPSSYNSPLHF
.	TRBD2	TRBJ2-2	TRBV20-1	TGCAGTGCTCTACGTAGCGGGAGAGGCGCCGGGGAGCTGTTTTTT	CSALRSGRGAGELFF
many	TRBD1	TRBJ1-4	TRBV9	TGTGCCAGCAGCGGTGAAGGGGGCGCGGGTGAAAAACTGTTTTTT	CASSGEGGAGEKLFF
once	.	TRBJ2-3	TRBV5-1	TGCGCCAGCAGCTTTGAGTTTGATACGCAGTATTTT	CASSFEFDTQYF
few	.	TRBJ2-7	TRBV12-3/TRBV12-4	TGTGCCAGCAGTTTAGGGCTGTCCTACGAGCAGTACTTC	CASSLGLSYEQYF
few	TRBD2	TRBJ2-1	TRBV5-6	TGTGCCAGCAGCTCCGGGACTAGCAGTATCGATGAGCAGTTCTTC	CASSSGTSSIDEQFF
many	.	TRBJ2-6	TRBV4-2	TGTGCCAGCAGCCAAGAAGGCAGAACCTCTGGGGCCAACGTCCTGACTTTC	CASSQEGRTSGANVLTF
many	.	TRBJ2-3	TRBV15	TGTGCCACCAGCAGACAGATCCAGTCGGATACGCAGTATTTT	CATSRQIQSDTQYF
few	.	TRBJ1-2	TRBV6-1	TGTGCCAGCAGTGAAGTGGGTTGGACAGATGGCTACACCTTC	CASSEVGWTDGYTF
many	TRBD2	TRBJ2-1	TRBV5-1	TGCGCCAGCCGACGTCTAGCGGGGGGAGGCGATGAGCAGTTCTTC	CASRRLAGGGDEQFF
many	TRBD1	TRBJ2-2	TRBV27	TGTGCCAGCAGAACAACAGGGGGCGCGAAGCTGTTTTTT	CASRTTGGAKLFF